The next 10 T cell receptor beta chains were all read from a single sample in a study of blood T cell repertoires in COVID-19. Measured with immunoSEQ multiplex PCR; TCRdb has only the in-frame clones, and not every one. The sample consists of about 50,000 clones, more than 70% of them appearing once. Material: peripheral blood. The receptor source for this set is a human donor in a cohort sampled during active COVID-19.

CDR3 protein: CASSLYSGYTGELFF. CDR3 in DNA: TGTGCCAGCAGTTTGTATTCGGGATACACCGGGGAGCTGTTTTTT. The chain couples TRBV6-2 or TRBV6-3 to TRBJ2-2, with D possibly TRBD2 on 5 matching bases. The V gene's germline CDR1 is MNHEY and CDR2 SVGEGT. V was trimmed by 4 bases and J by 3 bases, leaving 12 bases between them. CDR3 length equals 15 residues.

This clone was recorded only once. This chain links TRBV20-1 with TRBJ1-1; D is perhaps TRBD1 (6 bases). V lost 3 bases and J lost 1, with 15 bases in between. The germline gives CDR1 DFQATT, CDR2 SNEGSKA (reference sequence). The CDR3 has 15 residues. For the CDR3, the DNA is TGCAGTGCTAGTGGGACCGGGACATCGAACACTGAAGCTTTCTTT. Amino acid sequence: CSASGTGTSNTEAFF.

The genes are TRBV10-2 and TRBJ2-6; D uncertain. The CDR3 runs to 16 residues. Per germline, CDR1 WSHSY and CDR2 SAAADI. Trimming stripped 3 bases from V and 3 bases from J, with 12 bases between. As DNA, the CDR3 is TGCGCCAGCAGTGATGGCCGATATTATGGGGCCAACGTCCTGACTTTC. It encodes CASSDGRYYGANVLTF.

This rearrangement joins TRBV7-9 to TRBJ2-7, with a weak D call TRBD2 (6 bases). Trimming cost V 2 bases and J 2 bases, with 16 bases left between them. The length of the CDR3 is 16 residues. Germline loops: CDR1 SEHNR, CDR2 FQNEAQ (reference sequence). This chain's CDR3 is CASSLMSGGITYEQYF. CDR3 DNA sequence: TGTGCCAGCAGCTTAATGTCCGGAGGGATTACCTACGAGCAGTACTTC.

This chain links TRBV5-4 with TRBJ2-1; D is perhaps TRBD1 (6 bases). CDR1 and CDR2 (germline): SGHNT, YYREEE (reference sequence). This CDR3 is 15 amino acids long. Trimming stripped 4 bases from V and 10 bases from J, with 21 bases between. The CDR3 loop reads CASSTPGQWVREQFF. The CDR3 bases are TGTGCCAGCAGCACCCCGGGACAATGGGTCCGCGAGCAGTTCTTC.

The V gene is TRBV7-9, the J gene TRBJ2-1; the match to TRBD2 covers 9 bases. V gave up 1 base and J gave up 10 bases; unmatched junction bases: 5. Germline CDR1 and CDR2: SEHNR and FQNEAQ (reference sequence). The CDR3 consists of 14 residues. CDR3 bases: TGTGCCAGCAGCTTAGAGAGGACTAGCGACGAGCAGTTCTTC. Translating gives CASSLERTSDEQFF.

The chain joins TRBV30 to TRBJ1-2, with 10 nucleotides matching TRBD1. Germline CDR1 reads GTSNPN; CDR2 reads SVGIG (reference sequence). Losses at the gene ends were 4 bases for V and 0 bases for J; bases not matched to a gene: 14. The CDR3 has 18 amino acids. The CDR3 here is CAWTSLGTGATSNYGYTF. In nucleotides, the CDR3 is TGTGCCTGGACCAGTCTCGGGACAGGGGCGACATCTAACTATGGCTACACCTTC.

The gene calls are TRBV9 and TRBJ2-2; the match to TRBD1 covers 8 bases. From germline, CDR1 is SGDLS and CDR2 YYNGEE. Trimming took 3 bases from V and 4 from J; bases not matched to a gene: 2. The CDR3 sequence is 14 residues long. The CDR3 spells CASSAGGFTGELFF. The DNA for the CDR3 is TGTGCCAGCAGCGCAGGGGGCTTCACCGGGGAGCTGTTTTTT.

This clone was recorded once. This rearrangement joins TRBV7-8 to TRBJ2-7, with 9 bases identical to TRBD1. Germline CDR1 SGHVS, CDR2 FQNEAQ. V shed 5 bases, J shed 4 bases, and the junction held 6 bases outside the gene matches. The CDR3 contains 14 residues. The CDR3 DNA is TGTGCCAGCAGCGTCCGGGACAGGGCATACGAGCAGTACTTC. Translation gives CASSVRDRAYEQYF.

The chain carries TRBV4-2 and TRBJ2-1; D might be TRBD1 (5 bases). Germline lookup yields CDR1 LGHNA and CDR2 YNFKEQ. CDR3 length: 14 amino acids. The V and J ends lost 0 bases and 8 bases respectively, with 11 bases between them. The CDR3, as DNA: TGTGCCAGCAGCCAAGATAAGGGGTGGGATGAGCAGTTCTTC. The encoded protein is CASSQDKGWDEQFF.